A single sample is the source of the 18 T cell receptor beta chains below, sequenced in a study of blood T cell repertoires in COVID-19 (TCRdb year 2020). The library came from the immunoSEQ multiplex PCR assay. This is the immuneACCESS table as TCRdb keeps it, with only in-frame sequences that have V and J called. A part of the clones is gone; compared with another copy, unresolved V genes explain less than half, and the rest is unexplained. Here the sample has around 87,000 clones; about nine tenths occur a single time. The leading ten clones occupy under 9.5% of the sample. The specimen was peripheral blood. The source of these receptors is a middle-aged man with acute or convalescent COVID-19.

The CDR3, as DNA: TGTGCCAGCAGCTTAGTAGGGGAAGCCAAAAACATTCAGTACTTC. Encoded protein: CASSLVGEAKNIQYF. V and J are TRBV7-9 and TRBJ2-4; D might be TRBD1 (5 bases). The CDR3 totals 15 residues. Trimming stripped 1 base from V and 0 bases from J, with 7 bases between. Germline assignment: CDR1 SEHNR and CDR2 FQNEAQ (reference sequence).

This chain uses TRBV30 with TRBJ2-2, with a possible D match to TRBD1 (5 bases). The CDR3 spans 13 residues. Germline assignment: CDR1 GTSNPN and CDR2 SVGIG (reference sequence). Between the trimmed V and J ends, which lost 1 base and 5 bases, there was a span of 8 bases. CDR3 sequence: CAWSGGLTGELFF. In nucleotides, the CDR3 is TGTGCCTGGAGTGGGGGCCTTACCGGGGAGCTGTTTTTT.

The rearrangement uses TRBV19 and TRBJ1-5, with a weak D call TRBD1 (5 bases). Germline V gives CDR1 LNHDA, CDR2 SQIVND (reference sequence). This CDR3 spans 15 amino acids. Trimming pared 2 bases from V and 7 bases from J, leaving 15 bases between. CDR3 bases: TGTGCCAGTAGTATAATCTCAGGGAGGGGACAGCCCCAGCATTTT. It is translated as CASSIISGRGQPQHF.

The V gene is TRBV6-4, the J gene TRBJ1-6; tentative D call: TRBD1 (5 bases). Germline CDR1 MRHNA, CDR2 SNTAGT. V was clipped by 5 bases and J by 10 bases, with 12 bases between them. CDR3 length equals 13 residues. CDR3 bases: TGTGCCAGCAGTATGGGGGGAAGGTCACCCCTCCACTTT. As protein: CASSMGGRSPLHF.

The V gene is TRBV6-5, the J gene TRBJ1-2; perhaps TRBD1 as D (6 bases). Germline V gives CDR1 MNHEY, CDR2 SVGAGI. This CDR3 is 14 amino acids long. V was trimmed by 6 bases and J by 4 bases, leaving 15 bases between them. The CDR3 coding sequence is TGTGCCAGCAGCGCTACAGGGACGTCCTATGGCTACACCTTC. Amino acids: CASSATGTSYGYTF.

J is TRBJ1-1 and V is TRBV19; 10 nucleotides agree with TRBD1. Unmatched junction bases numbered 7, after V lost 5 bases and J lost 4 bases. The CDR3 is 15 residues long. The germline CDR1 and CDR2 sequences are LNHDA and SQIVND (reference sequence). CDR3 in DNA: TGTGCCAGTAGTCATAGGAGGGACAGGGGCACTGAAGCTTTCTTT. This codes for CASSHRRDRGTEAFF.

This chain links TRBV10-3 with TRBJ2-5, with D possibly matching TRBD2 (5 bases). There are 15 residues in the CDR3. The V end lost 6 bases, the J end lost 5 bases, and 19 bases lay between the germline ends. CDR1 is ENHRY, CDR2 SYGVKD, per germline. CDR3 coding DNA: TGTGCCATCAGCCCTCCGGGATCGATCCTCGAGACCCAGTACTTC. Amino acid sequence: CAISPPGSILETQYF.

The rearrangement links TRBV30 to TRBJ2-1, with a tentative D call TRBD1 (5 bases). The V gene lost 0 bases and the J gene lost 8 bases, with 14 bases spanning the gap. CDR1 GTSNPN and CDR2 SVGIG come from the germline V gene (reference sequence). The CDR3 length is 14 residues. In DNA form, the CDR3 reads TGTGCCTGGAGTGTACTCTGGGGCGAGGATGAGCAGTTCTTC. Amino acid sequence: CAWSVLWGEDEQFF. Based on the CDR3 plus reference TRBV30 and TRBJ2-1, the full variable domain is SQTIHQWPATLVQPVGSPLSLECTVEGTSNPNLYWYRQAAGRGLQLLFYSVGIGQISSEVPQNLSASRPQDRQFILSSKKLLLSDSGFYLCAWSVLWGEDEQFFGPGTRLTVL.

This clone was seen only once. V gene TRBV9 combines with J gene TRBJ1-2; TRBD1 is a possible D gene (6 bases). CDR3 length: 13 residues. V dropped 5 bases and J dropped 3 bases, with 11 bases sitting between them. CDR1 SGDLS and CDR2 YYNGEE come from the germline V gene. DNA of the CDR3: TGTGCCAGCAGGCAGGACAGATACTATGGCTACACCTTC. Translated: CASRQDRYYGYTF.

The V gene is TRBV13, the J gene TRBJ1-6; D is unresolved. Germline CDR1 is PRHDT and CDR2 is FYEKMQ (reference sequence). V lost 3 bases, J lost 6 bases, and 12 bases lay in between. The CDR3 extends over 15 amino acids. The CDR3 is CASSFLGGGNSPLHF. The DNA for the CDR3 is TGTGCCAGCAGCTTTCTCGGTGGTGGTAATTCACCCCTCCACTTT.

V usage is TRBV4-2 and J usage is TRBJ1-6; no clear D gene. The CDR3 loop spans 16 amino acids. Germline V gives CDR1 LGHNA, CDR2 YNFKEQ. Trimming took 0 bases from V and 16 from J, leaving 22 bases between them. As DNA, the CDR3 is TGTGCCAGCAGCCAAGAGTATGGTGCCCCCTCTATTGTACTCCACTTT. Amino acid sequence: CASSQEYGAPSIVLHF.

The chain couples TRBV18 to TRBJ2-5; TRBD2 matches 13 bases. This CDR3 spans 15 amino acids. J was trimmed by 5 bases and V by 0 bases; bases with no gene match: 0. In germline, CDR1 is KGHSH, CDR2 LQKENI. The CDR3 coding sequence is TGTGCCAGCTCACCACCGGGACTAGCGGGGGAGACCCAGTACTTC. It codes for CASSPPGLAGETQYF.

Written as DNA, the CDR3 is TGTGCCAGCAGCTCGCCTACAGGGGGAAGACACACTGAAGCTTTCTTT. Translation gives CASSSPTGGRHTEAFF. The chain has TRBV7-9 and TRBJ1-1; 8 nucleotides agree with TRBD1. This CDR3 has 16 amino acids. The germline V gene encodes CDR1 SEHNR and CDR2 FQNEAQ (reference sequence). V lost 4 bases, J lost 3 bases, and 10 bases stayed unmatched. The variable domain in full, with the rest retrieved from reference TRBV7-9 and TRBJ1-1, is DTGVSQNPRHKITKRGQNVTFRCDPISEHNRLYWYRQTLGQGPEFLTYFQNEAQLEKSRLLSDRFSAERPKGSFSTLEIQRTEQGDSAMYLCASSSPTGGRHTEAFFGQGTRLTVV.

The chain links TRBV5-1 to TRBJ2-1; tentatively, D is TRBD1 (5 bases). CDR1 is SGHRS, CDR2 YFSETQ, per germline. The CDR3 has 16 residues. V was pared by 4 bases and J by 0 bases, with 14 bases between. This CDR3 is CASSPLGESSYNEQFF. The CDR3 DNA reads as TGCGCCAGCAGCCCTTTAGGGGAAAGCTCCTACAATGAGCAGTTCTTC.

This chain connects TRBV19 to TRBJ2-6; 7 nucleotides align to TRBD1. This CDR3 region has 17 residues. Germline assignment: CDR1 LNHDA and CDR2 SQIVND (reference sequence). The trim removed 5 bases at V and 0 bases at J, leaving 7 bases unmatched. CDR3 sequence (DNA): TGTGCCAGTAGTTCGACAGGGCTTCACTCTGGGGCCAACGTCCTGACTTTC. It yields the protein CASSSTGLHSGANVLTF.

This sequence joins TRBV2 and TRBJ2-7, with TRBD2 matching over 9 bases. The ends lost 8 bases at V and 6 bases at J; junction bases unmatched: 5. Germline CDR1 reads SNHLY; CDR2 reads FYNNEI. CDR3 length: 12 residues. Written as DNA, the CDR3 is TGTGCCAGCGTATTACTAGCGGGCGAGCAGTACTTC. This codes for CASVLLAGEQYF. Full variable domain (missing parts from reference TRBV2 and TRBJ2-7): EPEVTQTPSHQVTQMGQEVILRCVPISNHLYFYWYRQILGQKVEFLVSFYNNEISEKSEIFDDQFSVERPDGSNFTLKIRSTKLEDSAMYFCASVLLAGEQYFGPGTRLTVT.

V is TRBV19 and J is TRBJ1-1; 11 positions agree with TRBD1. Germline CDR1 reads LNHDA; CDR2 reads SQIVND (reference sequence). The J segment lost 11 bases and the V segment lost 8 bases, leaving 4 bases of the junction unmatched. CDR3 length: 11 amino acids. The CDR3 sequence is CASGTGGPAFF. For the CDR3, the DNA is TGTGCCAGTGGGACAGGGGGTCCTGCTTTCTTT.

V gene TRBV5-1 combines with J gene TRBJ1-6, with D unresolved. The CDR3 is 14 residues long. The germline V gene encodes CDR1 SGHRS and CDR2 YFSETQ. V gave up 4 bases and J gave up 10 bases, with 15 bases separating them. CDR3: CASSMQSVRSPLHF. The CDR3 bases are TGCGCCAGCAGCATGCAGTCGGTGAGGTCACCCCTCCACTTT.